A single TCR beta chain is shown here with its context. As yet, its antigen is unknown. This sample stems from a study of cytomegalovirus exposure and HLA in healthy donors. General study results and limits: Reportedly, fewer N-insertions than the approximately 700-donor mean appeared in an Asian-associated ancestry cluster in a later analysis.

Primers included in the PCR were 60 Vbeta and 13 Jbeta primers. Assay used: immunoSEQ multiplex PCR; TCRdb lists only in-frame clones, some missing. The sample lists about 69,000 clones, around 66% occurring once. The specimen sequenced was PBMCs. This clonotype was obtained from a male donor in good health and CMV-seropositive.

The CDR3 DNA reads TGCGCCAGCAGTCAATCCGAGGGATACTATGGCTACACCTTC. The encoded protein is CASSQSEGYYGYTF. This sequence joins TRBV23-1 and TRBJ1-2; D unresolved. TRBV23-1 is flagged as an ORF with uncertain function. CDR3 size: 14 residues. The V end lost 0 bases, the J end lost 3 bases, and 8 bases lay between the germline ends.